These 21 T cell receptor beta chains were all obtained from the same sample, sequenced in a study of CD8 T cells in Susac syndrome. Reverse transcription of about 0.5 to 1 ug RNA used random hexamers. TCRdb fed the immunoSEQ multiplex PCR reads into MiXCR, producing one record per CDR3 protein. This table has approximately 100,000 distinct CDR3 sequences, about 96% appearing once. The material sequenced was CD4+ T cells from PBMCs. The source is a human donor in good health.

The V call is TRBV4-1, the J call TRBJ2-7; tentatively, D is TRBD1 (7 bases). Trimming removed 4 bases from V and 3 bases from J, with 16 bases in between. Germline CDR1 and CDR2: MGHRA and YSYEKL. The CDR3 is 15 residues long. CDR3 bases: TGCGCCAGCAGCCTACGAAGACAGGGAGGCTACGAGCAGTACTTC. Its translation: CASSLRRQGGYEQYF.

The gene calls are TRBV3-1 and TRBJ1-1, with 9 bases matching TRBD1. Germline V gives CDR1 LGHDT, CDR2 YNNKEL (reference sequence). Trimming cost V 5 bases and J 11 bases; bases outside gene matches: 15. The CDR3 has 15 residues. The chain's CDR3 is CASSFNRDRAKIAFF. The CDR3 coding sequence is TGTGCCAGCAGCTTCAATAGGGACAGGGCAAAAATCGCTTTCTTT.

This CDR3 reads CASRRNVPNTEAFF. The CDR3 DNA reads as TGTGCCAGCCGAAGAAACGTTCCCAACACTGAAGCTTTCTTT. V gene TRBV25-1 combines with J gene TRBJ1-1; D gene ambiguous. The CDR3 is made up of 14 amino acids. Germline V CDR1 and CDR2: MGHDK, SYGVNS. Trimming left V 8 bases short and J 2 bases short, with 15 bases between.

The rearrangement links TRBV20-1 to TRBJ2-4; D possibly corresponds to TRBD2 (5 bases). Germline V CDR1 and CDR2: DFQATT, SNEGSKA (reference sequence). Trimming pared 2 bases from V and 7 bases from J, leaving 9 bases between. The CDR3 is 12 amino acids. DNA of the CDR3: TGCAGTGCTAGACCCGGGGAGAACATTCAGTACTTC. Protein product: CSARPGENIQYF.

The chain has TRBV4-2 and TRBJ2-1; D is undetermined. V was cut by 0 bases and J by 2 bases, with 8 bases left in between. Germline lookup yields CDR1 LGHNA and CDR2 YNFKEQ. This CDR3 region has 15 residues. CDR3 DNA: TGTGCCAGCAGCCAAGAATGGGGTACCTACAATGAGCAGTTCTTC. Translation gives CASSQEWGTYNEQFF.

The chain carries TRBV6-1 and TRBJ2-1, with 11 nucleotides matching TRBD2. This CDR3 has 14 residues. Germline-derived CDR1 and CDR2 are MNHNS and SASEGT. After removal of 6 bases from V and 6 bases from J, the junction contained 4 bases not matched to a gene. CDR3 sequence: CASRTLAGVNEQFF. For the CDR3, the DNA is TGTGCCAGCAGGACACTAGCGGGGGTCAATGAGCAGTTCTTC.

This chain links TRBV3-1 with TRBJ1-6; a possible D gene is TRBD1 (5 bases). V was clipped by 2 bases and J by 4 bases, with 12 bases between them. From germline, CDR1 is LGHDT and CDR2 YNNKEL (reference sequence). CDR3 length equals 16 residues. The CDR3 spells CASSQWLGPYNSPLHF. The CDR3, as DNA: TGTGCCAGCAGCCAATGGCTGGGACCGTATAATTCACCCCTCCACTTT.

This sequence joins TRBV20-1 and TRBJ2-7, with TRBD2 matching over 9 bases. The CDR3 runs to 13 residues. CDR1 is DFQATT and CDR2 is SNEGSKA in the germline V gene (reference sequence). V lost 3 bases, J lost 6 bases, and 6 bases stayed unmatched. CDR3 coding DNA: TGCAGTGCTAGGGTAGCGGGGGCCCGCGAGCAGTACTTC. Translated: CSARVAGAREQYF.

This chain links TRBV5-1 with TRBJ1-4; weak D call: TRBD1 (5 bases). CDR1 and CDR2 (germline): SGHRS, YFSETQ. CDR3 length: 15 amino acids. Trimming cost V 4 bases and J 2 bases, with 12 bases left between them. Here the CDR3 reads CASSKQAGTNEKLFF. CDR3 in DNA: TGCGCCAGCAGCAAGCAAGCAGGGACTAATGAAAAACTGTTTTTT.

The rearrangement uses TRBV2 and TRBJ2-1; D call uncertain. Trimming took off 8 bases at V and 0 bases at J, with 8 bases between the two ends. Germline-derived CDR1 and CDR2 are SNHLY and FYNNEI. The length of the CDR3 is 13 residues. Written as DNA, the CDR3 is TGTGCCAGCGCGTTAGGCTCCTACAATGAGCAGTTCTTC. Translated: CASALGSYNEQFF.

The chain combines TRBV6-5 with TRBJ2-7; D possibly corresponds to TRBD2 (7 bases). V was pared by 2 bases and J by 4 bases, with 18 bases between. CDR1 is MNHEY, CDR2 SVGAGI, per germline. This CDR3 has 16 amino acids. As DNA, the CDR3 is TGTGCCAGCAGTTACACTCAGGGGAGGGGGGTTTACGAGCAGTACTTC. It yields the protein CASSYTQGRGVYEQYF.

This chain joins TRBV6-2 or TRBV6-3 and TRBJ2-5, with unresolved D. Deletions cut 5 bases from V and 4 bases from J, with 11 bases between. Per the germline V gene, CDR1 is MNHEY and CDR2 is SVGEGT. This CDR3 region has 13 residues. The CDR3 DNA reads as TGTGCCAGCAGTCAGCCCCCGAGAGAGACCCAGTACTTC. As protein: CASSQPPRETQYF.

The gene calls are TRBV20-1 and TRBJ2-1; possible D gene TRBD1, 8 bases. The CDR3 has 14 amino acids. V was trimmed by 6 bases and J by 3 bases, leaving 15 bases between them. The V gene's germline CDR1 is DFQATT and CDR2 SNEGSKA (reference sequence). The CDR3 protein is CSARYRGGYNEQFF. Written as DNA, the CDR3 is TGCAGTGCGCGGTACAGGGGGGGCTACAATGAGCAGTTCTTC.

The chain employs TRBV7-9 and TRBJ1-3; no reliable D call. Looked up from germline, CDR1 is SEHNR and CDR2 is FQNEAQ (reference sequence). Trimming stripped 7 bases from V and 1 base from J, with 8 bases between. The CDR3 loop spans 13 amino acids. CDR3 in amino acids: CASKGFSGNTIYF. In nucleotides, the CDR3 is TGTGCCAGCAAGGGTTTTTCTGGAAACACCATATATTTT.

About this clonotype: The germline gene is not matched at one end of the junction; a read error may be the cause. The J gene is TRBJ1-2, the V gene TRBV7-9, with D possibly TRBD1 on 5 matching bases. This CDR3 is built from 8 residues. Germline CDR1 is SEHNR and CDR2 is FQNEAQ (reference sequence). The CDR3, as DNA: TGTGCCAGCAGCCCGGGGCCCTTC. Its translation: CASSPGPF.

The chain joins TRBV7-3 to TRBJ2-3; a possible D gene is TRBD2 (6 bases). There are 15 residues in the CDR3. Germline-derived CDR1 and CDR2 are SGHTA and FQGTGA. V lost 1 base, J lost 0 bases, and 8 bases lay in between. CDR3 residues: CASSLSAGSTDTQYF. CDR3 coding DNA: TGTGCCAGCAGCTTAAGTGCGGGAAGCACAGATACGCAGTATTTT.

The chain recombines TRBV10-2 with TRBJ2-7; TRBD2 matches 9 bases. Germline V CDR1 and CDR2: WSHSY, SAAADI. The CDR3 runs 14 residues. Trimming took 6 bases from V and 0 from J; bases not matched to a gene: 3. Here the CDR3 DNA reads TGCGCCAGCAGGGATAGCGGGAGCTCCTACGAGCAGTACTTC. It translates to CASRDSGSSYEQYF.

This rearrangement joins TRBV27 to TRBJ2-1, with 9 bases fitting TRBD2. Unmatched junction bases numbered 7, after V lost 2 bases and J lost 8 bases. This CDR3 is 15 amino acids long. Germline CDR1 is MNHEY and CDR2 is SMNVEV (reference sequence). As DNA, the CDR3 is TGTGCCAGCAGTTTAAATAGCGGGAGTATCGATGAGCAGTTCTTC. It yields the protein CASSLNSGSIDEQFF.

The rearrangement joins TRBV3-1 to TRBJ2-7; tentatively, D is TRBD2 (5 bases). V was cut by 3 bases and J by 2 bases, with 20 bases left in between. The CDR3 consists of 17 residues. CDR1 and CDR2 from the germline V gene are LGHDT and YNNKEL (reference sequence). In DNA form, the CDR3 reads TGTGCCAGCAGCCACCCGAACCCAAGCGGCAATCCCTACGAGCAGTACTTC. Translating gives CASSHPNPSGNPYEQYF.

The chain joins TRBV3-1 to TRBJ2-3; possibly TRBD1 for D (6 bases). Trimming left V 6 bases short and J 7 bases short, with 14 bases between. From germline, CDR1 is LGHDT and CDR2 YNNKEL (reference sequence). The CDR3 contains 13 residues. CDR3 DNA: TGTGCCAGCAGTCAGGGGTCCCAGAATACGCAGTATTTT. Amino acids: CASSQGSQNTQYF.

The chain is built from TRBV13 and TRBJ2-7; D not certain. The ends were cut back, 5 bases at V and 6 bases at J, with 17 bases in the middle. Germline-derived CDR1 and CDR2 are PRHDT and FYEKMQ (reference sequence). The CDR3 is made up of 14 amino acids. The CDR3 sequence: CASSPRTVVGEQYF. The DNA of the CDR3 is TGTGCCAGCAGCCCGCGGACGGTTGTCGGCGAGCAGTACTTC.